The 7 T cell receptor beta chains in this list originate from one sample, sequenced in a study of somatic mutations in cytotoxic T cells in rheumatoid arthritis. Sequencing was performed with immunoSEQ multiplex PCR; in TCRdb, only in-frame clones are kept and a portion is missing. This table holds tens of thousands of clones, more than 75% found once. The specimen was CD8+ T cells sorted from blood. The receptors originated from an adult with rheumatoid arthritis.

The genes are TRBV13 and TRBJ2-5; 7 positions match TRBD1. The V segment lost 1 base and the J segment 1 base; nucleotides outside the gene matches: 0. The germline V gene encodes CDR1 PRHDT and CDR2 FYEKMQ (reference sequence). This CDR3 region has 14 residues. CDR3 nucleotide sequence: TGTGCCAGCAGCTTAGCAGGGGGCCAAGAGACCCAGTACTTC. Protein sequence: CASSLAGGQETQYF.

The table lists this clone with a count of one. V is TRBV27 and J is TRBJ1-5, with D perhaps TRBD1 (6 bases). The CDR3 loop spans 15 amino acids. Germline assignment: CDR1 MNHEY and CDR2 SMNVEV (reference sequence). V lost 6 bases, J lost 0 bases, and 12 bases lay in between. In DNA form, the CDR3 reads TGTGCCAGCAGGCGGACAGAAAATAGCAATCAGCCCCAGCATTTT. Translating gives CASRRTENSNQPQHF.

A single count supports this clone. The chain joins TRBV25-1 to TRBJ2-6; the D is unclear. V was pared by 4 bases and J by 1 base, with 2 bases between. Looked up from germline, CDR1 is MGHDK and CDR2 is SYGVNS. This CDR3 spans 13 amino acids. CDR3 nucleotide sequence: TGTGCCAGCAGTGGGTCTGGGGCCAACGTCCTGACTTTC. The encoded protein is CASSGSGANVLTF.

The rearrangement links TRBV10-3 to TRBJ2-3, with 10 bases that match TRBD2. The J segment lost 7 bases and the V segment lost 5 bases, leaving 18 bases of the junction unmatched. The CDR3 is made up of 18 amino acids. CDR1 is ENHRY and CDR2 is SYGVKD in the germline V gene. CDR3 region: CAISPGTSASTTYYTQYF. CDR3 coding DNA: TGTGCCATCAGTCCCGGGACTAGCGCGTCCACTACCTACTATACGCAGTATTTT.

This rearrangement joins TRBV19 to TRBJ1-1, with 10 bases matching TRBD1. The CDR3 is made up of 17 amino acids. From germline, CDR1 is LNHDA and CDR2 SQIVND (reference sequence). After removal of 1 base from V and 0 bases from J, the junction contained 5 bases not matched to a gene. The CDR3 spells CASSIGDRGTMNTEAFF. The DNA for the CDR3 is TGTGCCAGTAGTATAGGGGACAGGGGAACCATGAACACTGAAGCTTTCTTT.

The chain employs TRBV7-9 and TRBJ2-3, with D unresolved. V lost 4 bases and J lost 6, with 14 bases in between. CDR1 SEHNR and CDR2 FQNEAQ come from the germline V gene (reference sequence). This CDR3 has 14 residues. The DNA of the CDR3 is TGTGCCAGCAGCTCCTTAGCCGCTAAGGATACGCAGTATTTT. Translated, it gives CASSSLAAKDTQYF.

The chain couples TRBV6-5 to TRBJ2-1, with 10 bases fitting TRBD2. Germline V gene lookup returns CDR1 MNHEY and CDR2 SVGAGI. The CDR3 loop spans 15 amino acids. With V trimmed by 2 bases and J by 7 bases, 5 bases remained unmatched. CDR3 region: CASSYDLAGENEQFF. The DNA of the CDR3 is TGTGCCAGCAGTTACGACCTAGCGGGAGAGAATGAGCAGTTCTTC.